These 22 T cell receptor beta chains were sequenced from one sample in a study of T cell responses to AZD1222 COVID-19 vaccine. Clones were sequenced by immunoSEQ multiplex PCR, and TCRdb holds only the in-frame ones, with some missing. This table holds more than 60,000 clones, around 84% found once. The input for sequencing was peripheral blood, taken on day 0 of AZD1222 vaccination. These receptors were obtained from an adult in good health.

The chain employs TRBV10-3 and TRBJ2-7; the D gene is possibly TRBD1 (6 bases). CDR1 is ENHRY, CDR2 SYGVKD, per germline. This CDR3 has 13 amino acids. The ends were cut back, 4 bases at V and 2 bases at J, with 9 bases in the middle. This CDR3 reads CAISGGPTYEQYV. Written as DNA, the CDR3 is TGTGCCATCAGTGGGGGGCCTACCTACGAGCAGTACGTC.

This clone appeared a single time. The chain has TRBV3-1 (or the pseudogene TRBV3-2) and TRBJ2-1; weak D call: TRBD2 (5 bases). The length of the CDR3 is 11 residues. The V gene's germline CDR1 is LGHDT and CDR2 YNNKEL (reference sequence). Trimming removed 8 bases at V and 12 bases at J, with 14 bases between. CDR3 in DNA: TGTGCCAGCGGGGAGCAAAGAGGGCAGTTCTTC. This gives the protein CASGEQRGQFF.

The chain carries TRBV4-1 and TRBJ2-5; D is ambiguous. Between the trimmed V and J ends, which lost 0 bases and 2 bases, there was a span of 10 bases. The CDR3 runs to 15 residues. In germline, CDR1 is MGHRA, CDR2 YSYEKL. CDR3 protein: CASSQEALPQETQYF. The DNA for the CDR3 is TGCGCCAGCAGCCAAGAGGCGTTACCGCAAGAGACCCAGTACTTC.

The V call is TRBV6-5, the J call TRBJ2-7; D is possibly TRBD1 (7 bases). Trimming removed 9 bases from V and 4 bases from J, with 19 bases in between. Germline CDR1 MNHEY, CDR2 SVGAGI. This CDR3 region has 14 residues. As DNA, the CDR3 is TGTGCCAGTACCAGGGGGGAGAATGTTTACGAGCAGTACGTC. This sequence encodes CASTRGENVYEQYV.

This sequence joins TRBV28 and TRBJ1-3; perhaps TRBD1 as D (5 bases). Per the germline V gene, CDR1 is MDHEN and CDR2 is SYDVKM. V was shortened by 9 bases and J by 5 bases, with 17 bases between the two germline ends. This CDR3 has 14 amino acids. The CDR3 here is CASSLRGRRNTIYF. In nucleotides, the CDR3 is TGTGCCAGTTCTCTGCGGGGGAGAAGAAACACCATATATTTT.

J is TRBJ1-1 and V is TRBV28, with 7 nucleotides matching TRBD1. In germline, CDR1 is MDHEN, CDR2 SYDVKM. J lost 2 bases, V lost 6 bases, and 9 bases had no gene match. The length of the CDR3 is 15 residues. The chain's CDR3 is CASSPSDRVNTEAFF. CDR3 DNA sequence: TGTGCCAGCAGCCCAAGCGACAGGGTAAACACTGAAGCTTTCTTT.

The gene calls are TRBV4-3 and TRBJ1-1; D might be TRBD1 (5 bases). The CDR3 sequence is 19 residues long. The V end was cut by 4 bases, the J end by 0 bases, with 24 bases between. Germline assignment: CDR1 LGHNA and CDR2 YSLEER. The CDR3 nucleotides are TGCGCCAGCAGCCGACGAGAGGGGCAGGGTATAATCTTGAACACTGAAGCTTTCTTT. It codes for CASSRREGQGIILNTEAFF.

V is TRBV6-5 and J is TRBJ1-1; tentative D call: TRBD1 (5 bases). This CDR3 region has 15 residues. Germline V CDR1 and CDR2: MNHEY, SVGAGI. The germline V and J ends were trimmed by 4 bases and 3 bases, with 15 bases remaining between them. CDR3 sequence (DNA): TGTGCCAGCAGTTTACCAATGAGGGGTGACACTGAAGCTTTCTTT. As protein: CASSLPMRGDTEAFF.

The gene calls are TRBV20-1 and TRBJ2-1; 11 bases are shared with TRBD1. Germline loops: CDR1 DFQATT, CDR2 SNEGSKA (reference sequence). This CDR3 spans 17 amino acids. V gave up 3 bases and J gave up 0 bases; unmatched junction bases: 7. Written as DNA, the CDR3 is TGCAGTGCTAGTGGACAGGGGGCCATAAGCTCCTACAATGAGCAGTTCTTC. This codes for CSASGQGAISSYNEQFF.

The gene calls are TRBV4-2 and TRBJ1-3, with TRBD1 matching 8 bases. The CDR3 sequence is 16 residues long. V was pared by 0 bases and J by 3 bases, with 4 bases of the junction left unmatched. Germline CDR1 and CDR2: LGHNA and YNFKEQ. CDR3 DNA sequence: TGTGCCAGCAGCCAAGATGCAGGGGGCATTGGAAACACCATATATTTT. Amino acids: CASSQDAGGIGNTIYF.

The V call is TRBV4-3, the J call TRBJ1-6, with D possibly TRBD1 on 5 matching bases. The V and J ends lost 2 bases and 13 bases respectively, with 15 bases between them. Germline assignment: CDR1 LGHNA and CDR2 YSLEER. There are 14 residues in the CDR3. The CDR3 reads CASSQQGDVAPLHF. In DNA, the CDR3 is TGCGCCAGCAGCCAACAGGGAGATGTTGCTCCCCTCCACTTT.

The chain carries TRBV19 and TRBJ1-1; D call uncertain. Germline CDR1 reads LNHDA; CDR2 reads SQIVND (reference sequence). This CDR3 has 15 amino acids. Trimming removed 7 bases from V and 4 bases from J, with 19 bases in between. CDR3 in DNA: TGTGCCAGTACGCTTCACTCAGTACTTACCACTGAAGCTTTCTTT. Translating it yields CASTLHSVLTTEAFF.

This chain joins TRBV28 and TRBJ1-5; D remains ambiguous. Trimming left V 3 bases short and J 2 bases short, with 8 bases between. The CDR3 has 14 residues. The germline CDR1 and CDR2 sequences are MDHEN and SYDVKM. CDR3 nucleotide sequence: TGTGCCAGCAGTTTTGTGGCCCGCAATCAGCCCCAGCATTTT. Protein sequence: CASSFVARNQPQHF.

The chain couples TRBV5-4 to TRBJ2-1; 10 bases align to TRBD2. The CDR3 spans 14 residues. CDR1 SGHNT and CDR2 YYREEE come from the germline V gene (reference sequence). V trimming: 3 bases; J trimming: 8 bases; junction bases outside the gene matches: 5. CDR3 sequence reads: CASSSSGRGDEQFF. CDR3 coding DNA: TGTGCCAGCAGCTCTAGCGGGAGAGGCGATGAGCAGTTCTTC.

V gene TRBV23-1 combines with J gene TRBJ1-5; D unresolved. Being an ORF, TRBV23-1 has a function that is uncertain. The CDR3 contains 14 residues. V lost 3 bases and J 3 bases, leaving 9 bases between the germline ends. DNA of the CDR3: TGCGCCAGCAGTCACGACGTCCCCAATCAGCCCCAGCATTTT. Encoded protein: CASSHDVPNQPQHF.

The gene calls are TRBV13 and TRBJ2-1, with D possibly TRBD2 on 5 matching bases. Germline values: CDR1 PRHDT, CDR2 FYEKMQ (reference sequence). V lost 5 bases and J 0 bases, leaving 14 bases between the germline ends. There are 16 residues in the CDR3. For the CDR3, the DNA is TGTGCCAGCAGCCCGTACTTGCGGGCCTCCTACAATGAGCAGTTCTTC. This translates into CASSPYLRASYNEQFF.

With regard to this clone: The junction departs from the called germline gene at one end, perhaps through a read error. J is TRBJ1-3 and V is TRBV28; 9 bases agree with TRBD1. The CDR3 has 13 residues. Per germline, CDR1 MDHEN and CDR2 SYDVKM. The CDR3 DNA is TGTGCCAGCGGTTTTGACAGGGGGAACACCATATATTTT. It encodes CASGFDRGNTIYF.

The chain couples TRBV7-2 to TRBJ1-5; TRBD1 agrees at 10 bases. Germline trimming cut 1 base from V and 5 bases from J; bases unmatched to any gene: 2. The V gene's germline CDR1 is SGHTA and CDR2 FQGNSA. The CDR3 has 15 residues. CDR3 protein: CASSLGQGAHQPQHF. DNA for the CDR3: TGTGCCAGCAGCTTAGGACAGGGGGCCCATCAGCCCCAGCATTTT. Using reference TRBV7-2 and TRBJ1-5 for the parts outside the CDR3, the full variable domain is GAGVSQSPSNKVTEKGKDVELRCDPISGHTALYWYRQSLGQGLEFLIYFQGNSAPDKSGLPSDRFSAERTGGSVSTLTIQRTQQEDSAVYLCASSLGQGAHQPQHFGDGTRLSIL.

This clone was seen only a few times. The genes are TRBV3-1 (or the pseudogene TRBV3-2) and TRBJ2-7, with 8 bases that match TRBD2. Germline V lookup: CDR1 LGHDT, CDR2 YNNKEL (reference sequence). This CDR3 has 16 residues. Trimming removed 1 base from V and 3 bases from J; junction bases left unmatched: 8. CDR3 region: CASSQVGSGGNYEQYF. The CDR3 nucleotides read TGTGCCAGCAGCCAAGTTGGGAGCGGGGGAAACTACGAGCAGTACTTC.

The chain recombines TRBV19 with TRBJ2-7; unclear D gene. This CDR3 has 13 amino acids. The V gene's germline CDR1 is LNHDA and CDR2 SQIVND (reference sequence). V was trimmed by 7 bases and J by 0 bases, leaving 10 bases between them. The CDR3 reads CASNGQNSYEQYF. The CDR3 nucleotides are TGTGCCAGTAACGGCCAGAACTCCTACGAGCAGTACTTC.

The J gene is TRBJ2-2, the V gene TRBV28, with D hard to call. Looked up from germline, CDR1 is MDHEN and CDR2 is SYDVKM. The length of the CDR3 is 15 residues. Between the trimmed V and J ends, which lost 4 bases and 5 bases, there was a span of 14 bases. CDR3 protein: CASSSPGIGTGELFF. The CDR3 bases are TGTGCCAGCAGTTCCCCCGGCATAGGGACCGGGGAGCTGTTTTTT.

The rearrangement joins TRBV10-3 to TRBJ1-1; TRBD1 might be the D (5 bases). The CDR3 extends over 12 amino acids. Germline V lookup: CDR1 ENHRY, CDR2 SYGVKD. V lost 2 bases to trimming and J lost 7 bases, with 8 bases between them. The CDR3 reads CAISERDREAFF. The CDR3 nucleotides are TGTGCCATCAGTGAGAGGGACCGTGAAGCTTTCTTT.